Following are 2 T cell receptor beta chains from one sample sequenced in a study of blood T cell repertoires in COVID-19 (dated by TCRdb to 2020 to 2022). The library was obtained by the immunoSEQ multiplex PCR assay. TCRdb re-hosts the immuneACCESS table, in-frame sequences only. Its copies lack some clones; in the studies checked, an unresolved V gene accounts for under half of them, and the cause for the rest is not known. This sample is represented by about 130,000 clones; roughly 80% of them were singletons. About 20% of the sample comes from the top ten. Sequences were obtained from PBMCs or T cells enriched from blood (not recorded which). The receptors stem from a man aged 25-45 years who had recovered from COVID-19.

V gene TRBV5-6 combines with J gene TRBJ2-2; no reliable D call. This CDR3 has 15 amino acids. The ends were cut back, 0 bases at V and 2 bases at J, with 8 bases in the middle. Germline-derived CDR1 and CDR2 are SGHDT and YYEEEE. For the CDR3, the DNA is TGTGCCAGCAGCTTGGCGGCAGGTAACACCGGGGAGCTGTTTTTT. Residues: CASSLAAGNTGELFF.

The CDR3 reads CASSWGAGEKTDTQYF. CDR3 nucleotide sequence: TGTGCCAGCAGCTGGGGAGCGGGGGAGAAAACAGATACGCAGTATTTT. This chain uses TRBV5-6 with TRBJ2-3; 8 positions match TRBD2. With V trimmed by 3 bases and J by 3 bases, 9 bases remained unmatched. This CDR3 comprises 16 residues. Germline loops: CDR1 SGHDT, CDR2 YYEEEE. Together with reference TRBV5-6 and TRBJ2-3, the CDR3 gives the full variable domain: DAGVTQSPTHLIKTRGQQVTLRCSPKSGHDTVSWYQQALGQGPQFIFQYYEEEERQRGNFPDRFSGHQFPNYSSELNVNALLLGDSALYLCASSWGAGEKTDTQYFGPGTRLTVL.